This T cell receptor (beta chain) was captured by sequencing in a study of blood T cell repertoires in COVID-19. Across the study: The origin of the acute and convalescent COVID-19 samples was the United States, Italy and Spain.

This clone appeared once. Trimming pared 1 base from V and 3 bases from J, leaving 16 bases between. This CDR3 is 16 amino acids long. The germline V gene encodes CDR1 SGHDN and CDR2 FVKESK. In the original processing: Counts of nucleated cells, estimated from reference gene primer amplification, were obtained. The protocol was immunoSEQ multiplex PCR, while the TCRdb copy is restricted to in-frame clones and leaves out a portion. That table gives V, J and clone size, and the DNA gave D and trimming. The data contain roughly 300,000 clones, under 95% of them singletons. Enrolled through a virtual design, the participants were between roughly 18 and 95 years of age and came from some 25 US areas. Cohorts were based on clinical histories the participants reported.

This clonotype originated in a woman in her thirties or forties with acute COVID-19. V and J are TRBV14 and TRBJ2-7; a possible D gene is TRBD1 (5 bases). The sequenced sample was PBMCs or T cells enriched from blood (not recorded which). CDR3 coding DNA: TGTGCCAGCAGCCAAGCAGGACACCGGAGAAGCTACGAGCAGTACTTC. Its translation: CASSQAGHRRSYEQYF.